Listed below are T cell receptor beta chains from one sample, sequenced in a study of blood T cell repertoires in COVID-19. Sequenced by immunoSEQ multiplex PCR; TCRdb stores in-frame clones only, minus some. In the table there are under 200,000 clones, 75% to 90% of which are singletons. The sample comprised PBMCs or T cells enriched from blood (not recorded which). Receptor source: a woman younger than 35 who had recovered from COVID-19. Both conserved end residues are part of each CDR3.

j_call v_call cdr3_length cdr3_aa
TRBJ2-2 TRBV7-2 15 CASSLTGGPAGELFF
TRBJ1-5 TRBV20-1 15 CSASQNRGGNQPQHF
TRBJ2-2 TRBV5-1 15 CASSPGGGSNGELFF
TRBJ2-2 TRBV28 20 CASSPRFASGRGANTGELFF
TRBJ2-7 TRBV2 17 CASSETIPGQGLYEQYF
TRBJ2-4 TRBV4-3 15 CASSQEYMSKNIQYF
TRBJ2-5 TRBV19 15 CASMVRTGKVETQYF
TRBJ2-1 TRBV7-3 15 CASSFDRGSYNEQFF
TRBJ2-2 TRBV13 13 CASSHRVHGELFF
TRBJ2-5 TRBV9 13 CASSASPPETQYF
TRBJ2-1 TRBV5-1 14 CASSAGGPANEQFF
TRBJ2-7 TRBV13 13 CASSRTGDYEQYF
TRBJ1-1 TRBV28 12 CSTITGQLEAFF
TRBJ2-1 TRBV7-8 16 CASSLGGLAGESEQFF
TRBJ1-2 TRBV27 14 CASSLAGPGYGYTF
TRBJ1-1 TRBV3-1/TRBV3-2 13 CASSPRSGAEAFF
TRBJ1-2 TRBV11-3 18 CASSLDSKLHPGRPGYTF
TRBJ2-7 TRBV6-1 15 CASTPHLRASYEQYF
TRBJ2-6 TRBV11-2 16 CASRKARGPGANVLTF
TRBJ2-5 TRBV9 16 CASSTDRGRVEETQYF
TRBJ2-7 TRBV6-5 14 CASSLSRSSYEQYF
TRBJ2-3 TRBV6-2/TRBV6-3 13 CASSFAERDTQYF
TRBJ2-1 TRBV7-9 10 CASSEDEQFF
TRBJ1-3 TRBV28 14 CASSFEFGGNTIYF
TRBJ1-3 TRBV28 19 CASSLYWAGKRGSGNTIYF
TRBJ2-5 TRBV10-3 14 CAAPGGGAEETQYF
TRBJ2-3 TRBV27 14 CASRRQGAPDTQYF
TRBJ1-1 TRBV5-5 11 CASSVGSQAFF
TRBJ2-1 TRBV4-3 16 CASSQSAASAYNEQFF
TRBJ2-3 TRBV6-4 15 CASSDLRRGTDTQYF
TRBJ2-1 TRBV6-1 17 CASSEAPSGSPYNEQFF
TRBJ1-3 TRBV3-1/TRBV3-2 13 CASNRGSGNTIYF
TRBJ2-1 TRBV7-2 18 CASSLVLGTSGIYNEQFF
TRBJ1-1 TRBV3-1/TRBV3-2 17 CASSQAQPFTMNTEAFF
TRBJ1-2 TRBV4-3 18 CASSQDLEQGKGVYGYTF
TRBJ1-1 TRBV6-1 15 CASSENGAANTEAFF
TRBJ2-1 TRBV5-1 13 CASSFTSGREQFF
TRBJ1-2 TRBV3-1/TRBV3-2 15 CASSQDSGILYGYTF
TRBJ2-2 TRBV19 15 CASSIQASFTGELFF
TRBJ1-2 TRBV5-5 14 CASRSSRGDYGYTF
TRBJ2-5 TRBV5-8 15 CASSWRTSGRETQYF
TRBJ1-6 TRBV5-1 17 CASSQGLRQGSNSPLHF
TRBJ2-3 TRBV7-3 15 CASSFKGAQTDTQYF
TRBJ1-1 TRBV28 15 CASSLWGQINTEAFF
TRBJ1-1 TRBV19 14 CASSMDRGETEAFF
TRBJ2-5 TRBV27 15 CASSHGLAGQETQYF
TRBJ1-2 TRBV28 15 CASSPRDRGPYGYTF